The source of this TCR beta chain is a study of cytomegalovirus exposure and HLA in healthy donors. The study's findings and limits: Common viral pathogens were later found to be apparently linked to several of the most significant clusters. It was in a later analysis that TCR association rates were seen to vary by HLA locus, highest for DRB1 and lowest for HLA-C. At a 0.05 false discovery rate, a later analysis found over 15,000 TCR beta sequences to be associated with HLA alleles. What was likely a sequencing artifact was a cluster of highly shared sequence variants.

Germline assignment: CDR1 LNHDA and CDR2 SQIVND (reference sequence). The CDR3 is 17 residues long. V shed 5 bases and J 1 base; nucleotides not matched to a gene: 10. As to this clone: Its specificity is not known.

PCR amplification relied on 60 Vbeta primers (plus 13 Jbeta primers). The data were produced by immunoSEQ multiplex PCR, yet TCRdb's version contains in-frame clones alone and is incomplete. The sample comprises about 170,000 clones, 84% of which are singletons, and 4% to 6% rests with the top ten. V gene TRBV19 combines with J gene TRBJ2-1, with 8 bases identical to TRBD2. The source is a man between 18 and 35 years old in good health and CMV-seronegative. Sequencing used PBMCs. The DNA of the CDR3 is TGTGCCAGTAGTTTGAAGCGACTAGCGTTATCCTACAATGAGCAGTTCTTC. As protein: CASSLKRLALSYNEQFF.